These T cell receptor beta chains were read from a single sample in a study of OX40 agonist ivuxolimab in advanced cancers. TCRdb's copy holds only in-frame clones and misses some; the assay was immunoSEQ multiplex PCR. The table records about 76,000 clones, roughly 85% of them present only once. The sample in question was CD4+ or CD8+ T cells sorted from blood, obtained in a trial of the OX40 agonist ivuxolimab. The receptor source for this set is an adult with an advanced solid tumor such as melanoma, head and neck, liver or kidney cancer. Both conserved end residues are part of each CDR3. A D gene is named only where the DNA matches it firmly. A row's size may be missing; if present it is once, few, many or a size class.

. . TRBJ1-2 TRBV7-9 CASSLTGNGYTF TGTGCCAGCAGCTTAACGGGAAATGGCTACACCTTC
once TRBD1 TRBJ2-2 TRBV27 CASARQGREPGELFF TGTGCCAGCGCCCGACAGGGCCGAGAGCCCGGGGAGCTGTTTTTT
once TRBD1 TRBJ2-1 TRBV7-9 CASSLTEGQGDHSYNEQFF TGTGCCAGCAGCCTAACCGAAGGACAGGGGGACCATTCCTACAATGAGCAGTTCTTC
. . TRBJ1-5 TRBV6-6 CASSYSSQFNQPQHF TGTGCCAGCAGTTACTCGAGTCAATTCAATCAGCCCCAGCATTTT
. TRBD2 TRBJ2-7 TRBV4-3 CASSQDKTLAGANEQYF TGCGCCAGCAGCCAAGATAAGACGCTAGCGGGGGCTAACGAGCAGTACTTC
. . TRBJ2-2 TRBV7-8 CASSLDARAGELFF TGTGCCAGCAGCTTAGATGCGAGGGCCGGGGAGCTGTTTTTT
few TRBD2 TRBJ2-2 TRBV13 CASKLAGANTGELFF TGTGCCAGCAAGCTAGCGGGGGCGAACACCGGGGAGCTGTTTTTT
once . TRBJ1-5 TRBV6-1 CASSTGRSNQPQHF TGTGCCAGCAGCACAGGGCGTAGCAATCAGCCCCAGCATTTT
. TRBD1 TRBJ1-1 TRBV5-1 CASSGQGGGNTEAFF TGCGCCAGCAGCGGACAGGGTGGAGGGAACACTGAAGCTTTCTTT
once . TRBJ1-4 TRBV5-1 CASSPPTGGDEKLFF TGCGCCAGCAGCCCCCCCACTGGCGGTGATGAAAAACTGTTTTTT
. . TRBJ1-1 TRBV29-1 CSVEVLEGTEAFF TGCAGCGTTGAAGTCCTAGAGGGCACTGAAGCTTTCTTT